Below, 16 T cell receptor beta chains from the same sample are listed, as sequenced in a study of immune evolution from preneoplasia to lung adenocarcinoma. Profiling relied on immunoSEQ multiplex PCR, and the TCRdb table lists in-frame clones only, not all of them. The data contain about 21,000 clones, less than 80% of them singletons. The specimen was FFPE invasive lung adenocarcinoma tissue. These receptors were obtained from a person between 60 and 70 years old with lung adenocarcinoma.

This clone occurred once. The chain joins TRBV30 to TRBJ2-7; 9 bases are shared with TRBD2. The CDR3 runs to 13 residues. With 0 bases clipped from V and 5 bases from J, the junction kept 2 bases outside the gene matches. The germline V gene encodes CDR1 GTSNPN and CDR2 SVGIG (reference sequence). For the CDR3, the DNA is TGTGCCTGGAGTGTAGGACTAGCGAACGAGCAGTACTTC. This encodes CAWSVGLANEQYF.

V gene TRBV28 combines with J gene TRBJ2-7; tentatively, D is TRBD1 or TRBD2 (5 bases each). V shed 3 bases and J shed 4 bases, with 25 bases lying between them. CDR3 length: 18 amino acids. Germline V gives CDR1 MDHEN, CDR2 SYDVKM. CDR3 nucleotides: TGTGCCAGCAGTTTGGAGAGGGGTCTGGTGGGAGCGGAGTACGAGCAGTACTTC. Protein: CASSLERGLVGAEYEQYF.

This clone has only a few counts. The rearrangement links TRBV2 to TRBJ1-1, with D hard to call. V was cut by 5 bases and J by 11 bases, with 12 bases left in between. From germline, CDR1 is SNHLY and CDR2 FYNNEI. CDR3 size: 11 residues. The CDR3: CASSTTRWAFF. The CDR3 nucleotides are TGTGCCAGCAGTACGACCCGTTGGGCTTTCTTT.

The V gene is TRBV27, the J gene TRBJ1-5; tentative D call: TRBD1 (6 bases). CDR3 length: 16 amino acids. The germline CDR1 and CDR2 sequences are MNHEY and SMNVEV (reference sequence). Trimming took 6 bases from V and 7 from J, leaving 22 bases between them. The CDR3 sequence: CASSPSTGQREQPQHF. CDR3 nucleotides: TGTGCCAGCAGCCCTTCAACGGGACAAAGAGAACAGCCCCAGCATTTT.

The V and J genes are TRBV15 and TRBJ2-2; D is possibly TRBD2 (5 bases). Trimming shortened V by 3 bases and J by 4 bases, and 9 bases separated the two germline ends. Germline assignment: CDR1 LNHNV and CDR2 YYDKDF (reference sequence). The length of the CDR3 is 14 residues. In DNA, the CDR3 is TGTGCCACCAGCAGGGACTTGAGCACCGGGGAGCTGTTTTTT. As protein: CATSRDLSTGELFF. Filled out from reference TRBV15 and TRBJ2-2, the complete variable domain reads DAMVIQNPRYQVTQFGKPVTLSCSQTLNHNVMYWYQQKSSQAPKLLFHYYDKDFNNEADTPDNFQSRRPNTSFCFLDIRSPGLGDTAMYLCATSRDLSTGELFFGEGSRLTVL.

CDR3 DNA: TGTGCCAGCAGCTACGGGACAGGCTACTCCGAAGCTTTCTTT. Encoded protein: CASSYGTGYSEAFF. The chain has TRBV27 and TRBJ1-1, with 8 bases that match TRBD1. The germline V gene has CDR1 MNHEY and CDR2 SMNVEV (reference sequence). V shed 6 bases, J shed 8 bases, and the junction held 11 bases outside the gene matches. CDR3 length equals 14 residues.

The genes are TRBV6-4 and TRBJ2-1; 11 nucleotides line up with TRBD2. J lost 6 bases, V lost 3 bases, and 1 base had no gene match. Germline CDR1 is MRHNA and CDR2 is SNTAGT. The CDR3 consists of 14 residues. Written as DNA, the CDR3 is TGTGCCAGCAGTGAACTAGCGGGAGCCAATGAGCAGTTCTTC. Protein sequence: CASSELAGANEQFF.

CDR3 in DNA: TGTGCCAGCAGCTTATCCGGCAGGCTCAACACTGAAGCTTTCTTT. Translating it yields CASSLSGRLNTEAFF. V and J are TRBV7-2 and TRBJ1-1; D is unresolved. The germline V gene encodes CDR1 SGHTA and CDR2 FQGNSA. The CDR3 has 15 amino acids. V dropped 2 bases and J dropped 2 bases, with 12 bases sitting between them.

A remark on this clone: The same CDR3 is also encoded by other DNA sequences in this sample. The CDR3 DNA sequence: TGTGCCAGCTCACCAGCAAGGGGTAACACCGGGGAGCTGTTTTTT. Protein sequence: CASSPARGNTGELFF. The chain employs TRBV18 and TRBJ2-2; tentative D call: TRBD1 (5 bases). The CDR3 is made up of 15 amino acids. Germline loops: CDR1 KGHSH, CDR2 LQKENI. Trimming removed 2 bases from V and 2 bases from J, with 9 bases in between.

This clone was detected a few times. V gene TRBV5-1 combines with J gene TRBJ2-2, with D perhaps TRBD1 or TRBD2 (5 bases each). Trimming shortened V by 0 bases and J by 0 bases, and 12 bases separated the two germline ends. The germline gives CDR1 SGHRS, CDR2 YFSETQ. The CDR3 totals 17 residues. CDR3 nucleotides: TGCGCCAGCAGCTTGGGTCACCGGGACCCGAACACCGGGGAGCTGTTTTTT. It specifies CASSLGHRDPNTGELFF.

Here the CDR3 reads CASSDLPSGSSNEQFF. CDR3 coding DNA: TGCGCCAGCAGTGACCTCCCTAGCGGGAGTTCAAATGAGCAGTTCTTC. The chain recombines TRBV10-1 with TRBJ2-1; 10 nucleotides line up with TRBD2. Germline CDR1 reads WNHNN; CDR2 reads SYGVQD (reference sequence). The CDR3 runs 16 residues. Trimming at V came to 3 bases and at J to 7 bases, leaving 9 bases not matched to a gene.

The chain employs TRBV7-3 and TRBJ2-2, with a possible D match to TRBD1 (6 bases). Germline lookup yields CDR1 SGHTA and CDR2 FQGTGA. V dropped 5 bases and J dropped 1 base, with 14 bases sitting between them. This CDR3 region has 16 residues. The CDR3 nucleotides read TGTGCCAGCAGCCTTTACAGCAGGGGGAACACCGGGGAGCTGTTTTTT. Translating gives CASSLYSRGNTGELFF.

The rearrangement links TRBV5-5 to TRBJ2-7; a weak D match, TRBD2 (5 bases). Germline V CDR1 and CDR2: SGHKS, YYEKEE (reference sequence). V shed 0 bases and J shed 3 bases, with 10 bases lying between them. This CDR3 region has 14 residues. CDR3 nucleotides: TGTGCCAGCAGCTTGGGGGGAGTGGGCTACGAGCAGTACTTC. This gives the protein CASSLGGVGYEQYF.

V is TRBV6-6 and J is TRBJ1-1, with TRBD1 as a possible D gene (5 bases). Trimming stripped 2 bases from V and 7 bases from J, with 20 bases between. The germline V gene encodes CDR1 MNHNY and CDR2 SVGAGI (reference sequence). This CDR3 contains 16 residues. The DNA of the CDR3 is TGTGCCAGCAGTTACGCCCCCCAGGGAAAGTGGGGTGAAGCTTTCTTT. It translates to CASSYAPQGKWGEAFF.

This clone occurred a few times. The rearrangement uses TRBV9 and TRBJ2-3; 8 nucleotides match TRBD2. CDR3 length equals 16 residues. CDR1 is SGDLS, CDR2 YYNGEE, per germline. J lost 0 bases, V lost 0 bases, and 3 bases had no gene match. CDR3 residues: CASSVGASGSTDTQYF. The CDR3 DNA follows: TGTGCCAGCAGCGTAGGGGCTAGCGGGAGCACAGATACGCAGTATTTT.

CDR3 in DNA: TGTGCCAGCAGCTTAGATCCCCCACAGTGGGCCGGGGAGCTGTTTTTT. It specifies CASSLDPPQWAGELFF. The gene calls are TRBV11-3 and TRBJ2-2; D ambiguous. The CDR3 is 16 residues long. Trimming stripped 0 bases from V and 6 bases from J, with 14 bases between. CDR1 is SGHNT, CDR2 YENEEA, per germline.